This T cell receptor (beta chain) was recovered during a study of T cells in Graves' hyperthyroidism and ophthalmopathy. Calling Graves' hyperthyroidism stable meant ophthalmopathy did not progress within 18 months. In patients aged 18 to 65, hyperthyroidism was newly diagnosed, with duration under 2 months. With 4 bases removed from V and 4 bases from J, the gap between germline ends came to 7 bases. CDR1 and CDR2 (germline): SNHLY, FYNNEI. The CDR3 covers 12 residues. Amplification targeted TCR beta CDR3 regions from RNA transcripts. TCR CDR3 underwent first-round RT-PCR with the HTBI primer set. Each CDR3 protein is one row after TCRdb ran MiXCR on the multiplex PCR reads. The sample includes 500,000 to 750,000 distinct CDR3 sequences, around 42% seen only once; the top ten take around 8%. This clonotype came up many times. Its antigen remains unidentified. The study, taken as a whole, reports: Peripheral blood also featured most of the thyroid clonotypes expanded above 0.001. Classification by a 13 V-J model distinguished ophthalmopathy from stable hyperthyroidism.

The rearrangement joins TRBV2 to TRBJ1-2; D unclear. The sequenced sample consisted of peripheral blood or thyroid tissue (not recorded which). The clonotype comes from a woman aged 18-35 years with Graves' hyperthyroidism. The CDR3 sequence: CASSGGIYGYTF. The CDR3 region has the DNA TGTGCCAGCAGTGGAGGAATCTATGGCTACACCTTC.